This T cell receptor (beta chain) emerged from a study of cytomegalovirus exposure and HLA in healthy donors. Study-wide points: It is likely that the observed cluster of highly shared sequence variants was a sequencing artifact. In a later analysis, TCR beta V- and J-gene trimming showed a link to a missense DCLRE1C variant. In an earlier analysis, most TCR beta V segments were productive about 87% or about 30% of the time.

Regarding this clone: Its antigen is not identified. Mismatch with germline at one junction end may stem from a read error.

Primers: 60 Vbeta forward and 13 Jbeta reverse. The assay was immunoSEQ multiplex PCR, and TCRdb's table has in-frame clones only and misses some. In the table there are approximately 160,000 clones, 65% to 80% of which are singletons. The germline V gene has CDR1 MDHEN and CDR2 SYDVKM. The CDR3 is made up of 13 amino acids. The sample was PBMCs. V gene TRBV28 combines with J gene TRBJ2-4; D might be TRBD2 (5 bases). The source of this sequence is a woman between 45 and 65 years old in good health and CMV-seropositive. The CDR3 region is CASGDLAKNSQYF. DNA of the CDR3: TGTGCCAGCGGGGATCTAGCCAAAAACAGTCAGTACTTC.